The 11 T cell receptor beta chains given below trace back to one sample, sequenced in a study of shared clonotypes between healthy human individuals. This table comes from immunoSEQ multiplex PCR, and its TCRdb copy is limited to in-frame clones, with some not included. The sample consists of about 2 million clones, about 95% of them appearing once. CD45RO-negative cells were positively selected for CCR7, leaving out terminally differentiated effector memory CD45RA+ cells. Sequenced sample: naive CD8+ T cells sorted from blood. The receptors here all came from a man aged 18 to 29 in good health.

The chain combines TRBV10-1 with TRBJ2-7, with 8 positions matching TRBD2. The CDR3 is 16 amino acids. Germline values: CDR1 WNHNN, CDR2 SYGVQD (reference sequence). Unmatched junction bases numbered 6, after V lost 0 bases and J lost 2 bases. The CDR3 here is CASSESVAGLPYEQYF. In DNA form, the CDR3 reads TGCGCCAGCAGTGAGTCGGTAGCGGGGCTTCCCTACGAGCAGTACTTC.

This chain uses TRBV2 with TRBJ1-1, with a weak D call TRBD1 (5 bases). Between the trimmed V and J ends, which lost 5 bases and 1 base, there was a span of 20 bases. Per the germline V gene, CDR1 is SNHLY and CDR2 is FYNNEI. This CDR3 is built from 17 residues. CDR3 protein: CASSSPLDSPPNTEAFF. The CDR3 bases are TGTGCCAGCAGTTCACCCCTTGACAGCCCTCCGAACACTGAAGCTTTCTTT. Full variable domain (rest looked up from reference TRBV2 and TRBJ1-1): EPEVTQTPSHQVTQMGQEVILRCVPISNHLYFYWYRQILGQKVEFLVSFYNNEISEKSEIFDDQFSVERPDGSNFTLKIRSTKLEDSAMYFCASSSPLDSPPNTEAFFGQGTRLTVV.

On this clone itself: The same CDR3 arises from other DNA sequences in this sample as well. The genes are TRBV7-9 and TRBJ2-7; 15 bases match TRBD2. Germline V gene lookup returns CDR1 SEHNR and CDR2 FQNEAQ (reference sequence). The CDR3 has 15 amino acids. Trimming cost V 4 bases and J 3 bases; bases outside gene matches: 1. The CDR3 sequence is CASSSGLAGGYEQYF. The CDR3 DNA follows: TGTGCCAGCAGCTCGGGACTAGCGGGAGGCTACGAGCAGTACTTC. The whole variable domain, filled in from reference TRBV7-9 and TRBJ2-7, reads DTGVSQNPRHKITKRGQNVTFRCDPISEHNRLYWYRQTLGQGPEFLTYFQNEAQLEKSRLLSDRFSAERPKGSFSTLEIQRTEQGDSAMYLCASSSGLAGGYEQYFGPGTRLTVT.

This chain links TRBV4-1 with TRBJ2-7, with D possibly TRBD2 on 5 matching bases. The V end lost 6 bases, the J end lost 3 bases, and 15 bases lay between the germline ends. The CDR3 consists of 14 residues. Germline CDR1 is MGHRA and CDR2 is YSYEKL. The CDR3 DNA reads TGCGCCAGCAGACATGGTACGGGAAACTACGAGCAGTACTTC. Translated, it gives CASRHGTGNYEQYF.

This clone was seen once. The chain joins TRBV29-1 to TRBJ1-2; possible D gene TRBD1, 5 bases. CDR3 length equals 15 residues. The germline V gene encodes CDR1 SQVTM and CDR2 ANQGSEA. V lost 0 bases and J 8 bases, leaving 19 bases between the germline ends. The CDR3 nucleotides are TGCAGCGTTGAAGACATACAGTCACCCCGGGGGGGCTACACCTTC. This translates into CSVEDIQSPRGGYTF.

The chain has TRBV13 and TRBJ1-2; TRBD1 matches at 7 bases. The CDR3 spans 12 residues. Looked up from germline, CDR1 is PRHDT and CDR2 is FYEKMQ (reference sequence). The ends lost 5 bases at V and 7 bases at J; junction bases unmatched: 4. In DNA, the CDR3 is TGTGCCAGCAGCACCAGGGGGGGTGGCTACACCTTC. Translated, it gives CASSTRGGGYTF.

V and J are TRBV7-2 and TRBJ2-7, with D maybe TRBD2 (6 bases). V lost 1 base to trimming and J lost 3 bases, with 10 bases between them. CDR1 is SGHTA and CDR2 is FQGNSA in the germline V gene. The CDR3 length is 14 residues. The CDR3 DNA is TGTGCCAGCAGCTTAGGTTCCGGGGGCTACGAGCAGTACTTC. Translated, it gives CASSLGSGGYEQYF.

This sequence joins TRBV27 and TRBJ2-7; maybe TRBD2 (5 bases). V shed 3 bases and J shed 2 bases, with 11 bases lying between them. The CDR3 is 14 residues long. Germline V gene data show CDR1 as MNHEY and CDR2 as SMNVEV (reference sequence). CDR3 nucleotides: TGTGCCAGCAGTTTGGGTAGCGATGCCTACGAGCAGTACTTC. This sequence encodes CASSLGSDAYEQYF.

This clone has only one observation. The rearrangement uses TRBV7-6 and TRBJ1-2; 10 bases agree with TRBD1. The CDR3 extends over 15 amino acids. V trimming: 5 bases; J trimming: 5 bases; junction bases outside the gene matches: 8. Germline CDR1 and CDR2: SGHVS and FNYEAQ. The CDR3 DNA reads as TGTGCCAGCAGCGACGGGACAGGGGATCCTTATGGCTACACCTTC. This translates into CASSDGTGDPYGYTF. Full variable domain (rest looked up from reference TRBV7-6 and TRBJ1-2): GAGVSQSPRYKVTKRGQDVALRCDPISGHVSLYWYRQALGQGPEFLTYFNYEAQQDKSGLPNDRFSAERPEGSISTLTIQRTEQRDSAMYRCASSDGTGDPYGYTFGSGTRLTVV.

This clone was found a few times. Other DNA sequences from this sample encode an identical CDR3 as well. The gene calls are TRBV19 and TRBJ2-7; D not certain. CDR1 is LNHDA, CDR2 SQIVND, per germline (reference sequence). Trimming left V 3 bases short and J 3 bases short, with 3 bases between. The CDR3 contains 11 residues. The CDR3 bases are TGTGCCAGTAGTATGGGCTACGAGCAGTACTTC. It encodes CASSMGYEQYF.

This clone was observed a handful of times. The rearrangement uses TRBV29-1 and TRBJ1-2; unclear D gene. The CDR3 loop spans 12 amino acids. Germline V gene sequence: CDR1 SQVTM, CDR2 ANQGSEA. V dropped 5 bases and J dropped 4 bases, with 11 bases sitting between them. CDR3: CSVIDESYGYTF. DNA of the CDR3: TGCAGCGTTATTGACGAGTCCTATGGCTACACCTTC. The whole variable domain, filled in from reference TRBV29-1 and TRBJ1-2, reads SAVISQKPSRDICQRGTSLTIQCQVDSQVTMMFWYRQQPGQSLTLIATANQGSEATYESGFVIDKFPISRPNLTFSTLTVSNMSPEDSSIYLCSVIDESYGYTFGSGTRLTVV.